This entry is about one TCR beta chain. What it binds is unknown. Doses given second, at about 4 or about 12 weeks, were pooled. This CDR3 has 14 residues. Germline assignment: CDR1 MGHRA and CDR2 YSYEKL. Trimming shortened V by 5 bases and J by 0 bases, and 10 bases separated the two germline ends. Produced via immunoSEQ multiplex PCR; TCRdb's table is partial and in-frame only. The sample contains roughly 99,000 clones, about 90% of which appear only once. The sample originates from a study of T cell responses to AZD1222 COVID-19 vaccine. Overall study findings and caveats: Targeting of unmutated variant regions was reportedly seen in nearly half of spike-specific TCRs. Donors in the cohort were predominantly white British and more often female, and clonal diversity was possibly underestimated. With two AZD1222 doses given, Spike-specific TCR breadth and depth both rose.

This sequence originates from an adult who received the AZD1222 COVID-19 vaccine. This material consisted of peripheral blood, taken 28 days after the second AZD1222 dose. The rearrangement joins TRBV4-1 to TRBJ1-1; possible D gene TRBD1, 6 bases. CDR3 sequence: CASSEGGMNTEAFF. The CDR3 DNA reads TGCGCCAGCAGCGAGGGGGGTATGAACACTGAAGCTTTCTTT.